The next 31 T cell receptor beta chains were all read from a single sample in a study of blood T cell repertoires in COVID-19. The assay was immunoSEQ multiplex PCR, and TCRdb's table has in-frame clones only and misses some. This table has about 210,000 clones, under 90% appearing once. Sequenced sample: peripheral blood. All receptors derive from a woman aged 80 or over with COVID-19, enrolled during active disease.

This clone was observed once. This chain connects TRBV3-1 (or the pseudogene TRBV3-2) to TRBJ1-2; D not certain. Germline loops: CDR1 LGHDT, CDR2 YNNKEL (reference sequence). The CDR3 consists of 15 residues. V was cut by 0 bases and J by 4 bases, with 12 bases left in between. The CDR3 loop reads CASSQDERHFYGYTF. The CDR3 nucleotides read TGTGCCAGCAGCCAAGACGAACGACATTTCTATGGCTACACCTTC.

This clone came up once. The J gene is TRBJ1-2, the V gene TRBV6-2 or TRBV6-3; possibly TRBD1 for D (6 bases). The length of the CDR3 is 15 residues. V lost 4 bases and J lost 3, with 15 bases in between. Germline loops: CDR1 MNHEY, CDR2 SVGEGT. The CDR3 DNA follows: TGTGCCAGCAGTTTCCGCGGGGGCCACGACTATGGCTACACCTTC. Its translation is CASSFRGGHDYGYTF.

This chain joins TRBV12-3 or TRBV12-4 and TRBJ1-1; no firm D call. The CDR3 runs to 11 residues. Trimming pared 4 bases from V and 10 bases from J, leaving 10 bases between. The CDR3 spells CASSSRIGAFF. CDR3 bases: TGTGCCAGCAGTTCTCGAATCGGAGCTTTCTTT.

This chain links TRBV19 with TRBJ1-1; D uncertain. This CDR3 spans 13 amino acids. Germline CDR1 reads LNHDA; CDR2 reads SQIVND (reference sequence). V gave up 5 bases and J gave up 9 bases, with 16 bases separating them. The CDR3 spells CASSSEGFGQAFF. Here the CDR3 DNA reads TGTGCCAGTAGTTCCGAGGGATTTGGGCAAGCTTTCTTT.

This chain connects TRBV10-3 to TRBJ1-2, with no clear D. This CDR3 spans 16 amino acids. The V gene lost 6 bases and the J gene lost 4 bases, with 21 bases spanning the gap. Per germline, CDR1 ENHRY and CDR2 SYGVKD. The CDR3 here is CAISDDVRNLGYGYTF. CDR3 sequence (DNA): TGTGCCATCAGCGATGACGTCAGGAACTTGGGCTATGGCTACACCTTC.

The V and J genes are TRBV10-3 and TRBJ1-4; 10 bases fit TRBD1. Germline CDR1 is ENHRY and CDR2 is SYGVKD. Trimming cost V 0 bases and J 7 bases; bases outside gene matches: 2. The length of the CDR3 is 15 residues. CDR3 protein: CAISESTGGFEKLFF. The CDR3 nucleotides are TGTGCCATCAGTGAGTCGACAGGGGGCTTTGAAAAACTGTTTTTT.

This clone was picked up one time. The chain combines TRBV5-1 with TRBJ1-2; TRBD1 matches 8 bases. Germline-derived CDR1 and CDR2 are SGHRS and YFSETQ. The length of the CDR3 is 14 residues. V shed 0 bases, J shed 8 bases, and the junction held 6 bases outside the gene matches. CDR3: CASSLGQGIGGYTF. CDR3 coding DNA: TGCGCCAGCAGCTTGGGACAGGGGATAGGGGGCTACACCTTC.

The V gene is TRBV19, the J gene TRBJ2-7; perhaps TRBD1 as D (6 bases). Germline-derived CDR1 and CDR2 are LNHDA and SQIVND (reference sequence). The CDR3 totals 15 residues. V was shortened by 6 bases and J by 2 bases, with 17 bases between the two germline ends. The CDR3 loop is CASRENAGTPYEQYF. The CDR3 bases are TGTGCCAGTAGAGAAAATGCCGGGACACCCTACGAGCAGTACTTC.

This rearrangement joins TRBV6-5 to TRBJ1-1; 10 positions match TRBD1. Germline CDR1 reads MNHEY; CDR2 reads SVGAGI. The CDR3 is made up of 15 amino acids. V shed 0 bases, J shed 3 bases, and the junction held 1 base outside the gene matches. The CDR3 DNA reads as TGTGCCAGCAGTTACTCAGGGACAGGGGACACTGAAGCTTTCTTT. This encodes CASSYSGTGDTEAFF.

This clone has only one observation. This rearrangement joins TRBV3-1 (or the pseudogene TRBV3-2) to TRBJ1-1, with 7 nucleotides matching TRBD1. With 4 bases clipped from V and 7 bases from J, the junction kept 6 bases outside the gene matches. The germline gives CDR1 LGHDT, CDR2 YNNKEL (reference sequence). The CDR3 contains 13 residues. CDR3 in amino acids: CASSRGQSLEAFF. DNA of the CDR3: TGTGCCAGCAGCCGGGGACAGTCCCTTGAAGCTTTCTTT.

J is TRBJ1-4 and V is TRBV14; 8 bases are shared with TRBD1. V lost 4 bases, J lost 7 bases, and 14 bases stayed unmatched. The CDR3 is 17 residues long. Germline V gene data show CDR1 as SGHDN and CDR2 as FVKESK. CDR3 nucleotide sequence: TGTGCCAGCAGCCGCGCCTCCCCGGGACAGGCGAGTGAAAAACTGTTTTTT. Its translation is CASSRASPGQASEKLFF.

The chain couples TRBV5-1 to TRBJ2-7; a possible D gene is TRBD2 (6 bases). This CDR3 comprises 16 residues. Trimming pared 0 bases from V and 9 bases from J, leaving 22 bases between. Germline lookup yields CDR1 SGHRS and CDR2 YFSETQ. The CDR3 region is CASSLVVADIPTGQYV. The CDR3 DNA reads as TGCGCCAGCAGCTTGGTGGTAGCGGACATACCCACCGGGCAGTACGTC.

This clone has a handful of counts. The chain couples TRBV23-1 to TRBJ1-6; 7 nucleotides align to TRBD1. TRBV23-1 is reported as an ORF; its role is uncertain. The CDR3 runs to 15 residues. V lost 3 bases to trimming and J lost 6 bases; unmatched junction nucleotides: 5. The CDR3 reads CASSQPDRFNSPLHF. CDR3 in DNA: TGCGCCAGCAGTCAGCCGGACAGGTTTAATTCACCCCTCCACTTT.

V gene TRBV6-5 combines with J gene TRBJ1-4; 7 bases fit TRBD1. With 6 bases clipped from V and 8 bases from J, the junction kept 9 bases outside the gene matches. The V gene's germline CDR1 is MNHEY and CDR2 SVGAGI. The CDR3 has 14 amino acids. CDR3 amino acids: CASSPRGVNEKLFF. The CDR3 nucleotides are TGTGCCAGCAGCCCCAGGGGGGTGAACGAAAAACTGTTTTTT.

This clone was recorded a few times. This sequence joins TRBV2 and TRBJ1-4, with 8 bases matching TRBD1. The CDR3 totals 14 residues. V trimming: 4 bases; J trimming: 8 bases; junction bases outside the gene matches: 6. Germline CDR1 and CDR2: SNHLY and FYNNEI. This CDR3 is CASSGPTGAEKLFF. Here the CDR3 DNA reads TGTGCCAGCAGTGGCCCGACAGGGGCAGAAAAACTGTTTTTT.

CDR3 in amino acids: CASRLRDRGNTDTQYF. CDR3 DNA sequence: TGTGCCAGCAGACTCCGGGACAGGGGTAACACAGATACGCAGTATTTT. This sequence joins TRBV7-8 and TRBJ2-3; 10 bases match TRBD1. This CDR3 comprises 16 residues. J was trimmed by 2 bases and V by 6 bases; bases with no gene match: 8. Germline V CDR1 and CDR2: SGHVS, FQNEAQ.

The chain couples TRBV9 to TRBJ2-1; 11 nucleotides align to TRBD1. CDR1 and CDR2 (germline): SGDLS, YYNGEE. Trimming removed 2 bases from V and 10 bases from J; junction bases left unmatched: 11. The CDR3 extends over 16 amino acids. CDR3 in DNA: TGTGCCAGCAGCGTCCGGACAGGGGGCGCGCTATTGGAGCAGTTCTTC. Protein product: CASSVRTGGALLEQFF.

The genes are TRBV20-1 and TRBJ1-2, with TRBD1 as a possible D gene (6 bases). The germline V and J ends were trimmed by 8 bases and 8 bases, with 12 bases remaining between them. The germline CDR1 and CDR2 sequences are DFQATT and SNEGSKA (reference sequence). The CDR3 has 10 amino acids. CDR3 residues: CSPSQGGYTF. The CDR3 coding sequence is TGCAGTCCCAGCCAGGGGGGCTACACCTTC.

V is TRBV10-3 and J is TRBJ1-5; a weak D match, TRBD1 (6 bases). The CDR3 runs to 14 residues. CDR1 and CDR2 (germline): ENHRY, SYGVKD. V was trimmed by 0 bases and J by 7 bases, leaving 10 bases between them. CDR3 sequence (DNA): TGTGCCATCAGTGAGTCAGAACAGGGCCAGCCCCAGCATTTT. This gives the protein CAISESEQGQPQHF.

V usage is TRBV6-5 and J usage is TRBJ1-5; a possible D gene is TRBD1 (6 bases). This CDR3 is 12 amino acids long. CDR1 and CDR2 from the germline V gene are MNHEY and SVGAGI. Between the trimmed V and J ends, which lost 8 bases and 5 bases, there was a span of 10 bases. The CDR3 DNA reads as TGTGCCAGCGTGGCAGGGGATCAGCCCCAGCATTTT. Amino acid sequence: CASVAGDQPQHF.

The CDR3 region has the DNA TGTGCCAGCTCCCTCGGAACGGGCTCTGGAAACACCATATATTTT. Amino acid sequence: CASSLGTGSGNTIYF. The J gene is TRBJ1-3, the V gene TRBV18, with D unclear. Between the trimmed V and J ends, which lost 6 bases and 0 bases, there was a span of 12 bases. Germline CDR1 and CDR2: KGHSH and LQKENI. The CDR3 consists of 15 residues.

The chain's CDR3 is CASSLSSQQWETQYF. The CDR3 nucleotides read TGCGCCAGCAGCTTGTCGTCACAGCAGTGGGAGACCCAGTACTTC. V is TRBV5-1 and J is TRBJ2-5; D is ambiguous. CDR1 SGHRS and CDR2 YFSETQ come from the germline V gene. The CDR3 runs 15 residues. V lost 1 base and J lost 5, with 15 bases in between.

The V gene is TRBV28, the J gene TRBJ1-2; 7 positions match TRBD1. Germline V gene lookup returns CDR1 MDHEN and CDR2 SYDVKM. CDR3 length: 13 amino acids. Trimming at V came to 10 bases and at J to 4 bases, leaving 9 bases not matched to a gene. The CDR3 spells CAILAGTVYGYTF. The CDR3, as DNA: TGTGCCATACTTGCGGGGACAGTCTATGGCTACACCTTC.

In the case of this clone: An end of the junction differs from the germline gene, which may be a read error. This sequence joins TRBV5-8 and TRBJ2-4; D might be TRBD2 (6 bases). The CDR3 length is 12 residues. Per the germline V gene, CDR1 is SGHTS and CDR2 is YDEGEE. The CDR3 DNA is TGTGCCAGCAGCTTGGCGGGGGTTAAAATGGACTTC. This sequence encodes CASSLAGVKMDF.

The chain is built from TRBV12-2 and TRBJ2-7; the table's D call, TRBD2, has no DNA check behind it. TRBV12-2 is deemed a pseudogene. This CDR3 is 16 amino acids long. The CDR3 sequence is CASRCLGGETRREQYV. CDR3 sequence (DNA): TGTGCAAGTCGCTGCCTGGGAGGGGAGACTAGAAGGGAGCAGTACGTC.

This chain links TRBV15 with TRBJ2-7, with TRBD2 identical over 7 bases. This CDR3 is built from 15 residues. Germline CDR1 is LNHNV and CDR2 is YYDKDF (reference sequence). V trimming: 3 bases; J trimming: 1 base; junction bases outside the gene matches: 6. The CDR3 loop reads CATSRGGSKSYEQYF. The CDR3 coding sequence is TGTGCCACCAGCAGGGGGGGGAGCAAATCCTACGAGCAGTACTTC.

The CDR3 sequence: CATSDSASGKQETQYF. The CDR3 DNA follows: TGTGCCACCAGTGATTCGGCTAGCGGAAAGCAAGAGACCCAGTACTTC. The chain employs TRBV24-1 and TRBJ2-5, with 7 bases fitting TRBD2. V lost 2 bases, J lost 2 bases, and 7 bases stayed unmatched. Germline-derived CDR1 and CDR2 are KGHDR and SFDVKD. The CDR3 spans 16 residues.

The chain carries TRBV19 and TRBJ1-5, with no clear D. The germline gives CDR1 LNHDA, CDR2 SQIVND (reference sequence). With 2 bases removed from V and 0 bases from J, the gap between germline ends came to 14 bases. The CDR3 is 17 amino acids. The CDR3, as DNA: TGTGCCAGTAGTATAAGGAGGGATGTATATAGCAATCAGCCCCAGCATTTT. Its translation: CASSIRRDVYSNQPQHF.

This clone was detected only once. This rearrangement joins TRBV29-1 to TRBJ1-2; 11 nucleotides line up with TRBD1. The CDR3 covers 14 residues. Germline V lookup: CDR1 SQVTM, CDR2 ANQGSEA. V dropped 3 bases and J dropped 4; count of bases not matched to a gene: 4. This chain's CDR3 is CSVDGQGAGYGYTF. CDR3 sequence (DNA): TGCAGCGTTGACGGACAGGGGGCCGGCTATGGCTACACCTTC.

The chain is built from TRBV7-2 and TRBJ1-1, with a tentative D call TRBD1 (5 bases). The CDR3 consists of 15 residues. Trimming cost V 0 bases and J 3 bases, with 11 bases left between them. Germline assignment: CDR1 SGHTA and CDR2 FQGNSA. The DNA for the CDR3 is TGTGCCAGCAGCTTAGCGCCCCAGGGATACACTGAAGCTTTCTTT. Translating gives CASSLAPQGYTEAFF.

The V gene is TRBV27, the J gene TRBJ1-2; TRBD1 matches 7 bases. The V segment lost 5 bases and the J segment 7 bases; nucleotides outside the gene matches: 10. The CDR3 is 14 residues long. In germline, CDR1 is MNHEY, CDR2 SMNVEV (reference sequence). CDR3 sequence (DNA): TGTGCCAGCAGTACGGGACAGTGGGGGACTGGCTACACCTTC. Amino acid sequence: CASSTGQWGTGYTF.